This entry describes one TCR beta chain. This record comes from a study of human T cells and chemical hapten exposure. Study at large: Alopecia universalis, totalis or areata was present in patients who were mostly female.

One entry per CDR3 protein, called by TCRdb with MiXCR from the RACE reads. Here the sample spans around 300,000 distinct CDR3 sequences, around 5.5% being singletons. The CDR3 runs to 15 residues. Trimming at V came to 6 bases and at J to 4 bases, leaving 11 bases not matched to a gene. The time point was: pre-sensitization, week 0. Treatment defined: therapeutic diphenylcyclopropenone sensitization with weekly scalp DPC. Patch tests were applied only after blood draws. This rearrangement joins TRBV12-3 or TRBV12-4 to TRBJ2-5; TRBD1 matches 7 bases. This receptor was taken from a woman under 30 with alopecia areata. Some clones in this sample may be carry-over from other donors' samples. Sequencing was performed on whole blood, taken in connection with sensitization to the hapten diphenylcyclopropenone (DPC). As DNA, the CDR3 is TGTGCCAGCAGGAGGGGGCTATCAGGGGGAGAGACCCAGTACTTC. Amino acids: CASRRGLSGGETQYF.